Here is one TCR beta chain with its context. The record originates from a study of PD-L1 blockade in urothelial cancer. The CDR3 runs 15 residues. V was pared by 3 bases and J by 0 bases, with 2 bases of the junction left unmatched. From germline, CDR1 is SGHRS and CDR2 YFSETQ. This table comes from immunoSEQ multiplex PCR, and its TCRdb copy is limited to in-frame clones, with some not included. In the table there are about 30,000 clones, roughly nine tenths of which are singletons. The sample's time point: peripheral blood 6 weeks after treatment start. The sample here was PBMCs, taken around atezolizumab (anti-PD-L1) treatment. This TCR derives from an older man with urothelial cancer. The J gene is TRBJ2-2, the V gene TRBV5-1, with TRBD2 matching over 7 bases. CDR3 DNA: TGCGCCAGCAGCTCTAGCGGAACGAACACCGGGGAGCTGTTTTTT. Translation: CASSSSGTNTGELFF.